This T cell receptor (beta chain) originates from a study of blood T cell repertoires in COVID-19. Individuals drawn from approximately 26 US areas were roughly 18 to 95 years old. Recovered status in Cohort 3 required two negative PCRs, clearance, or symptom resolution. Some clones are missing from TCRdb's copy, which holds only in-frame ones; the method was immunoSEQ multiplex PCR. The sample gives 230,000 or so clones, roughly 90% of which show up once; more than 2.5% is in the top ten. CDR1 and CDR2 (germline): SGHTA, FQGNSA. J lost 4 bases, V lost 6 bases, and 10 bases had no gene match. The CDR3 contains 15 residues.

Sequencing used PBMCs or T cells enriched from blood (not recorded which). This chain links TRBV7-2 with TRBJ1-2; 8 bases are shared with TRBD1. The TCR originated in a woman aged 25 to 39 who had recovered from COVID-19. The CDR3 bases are TGTGCCAGCAGGCCAGGGACAGGAGGTGCCTATGGCTACACCTTC. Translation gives CASRPGTGGAYGYTF.